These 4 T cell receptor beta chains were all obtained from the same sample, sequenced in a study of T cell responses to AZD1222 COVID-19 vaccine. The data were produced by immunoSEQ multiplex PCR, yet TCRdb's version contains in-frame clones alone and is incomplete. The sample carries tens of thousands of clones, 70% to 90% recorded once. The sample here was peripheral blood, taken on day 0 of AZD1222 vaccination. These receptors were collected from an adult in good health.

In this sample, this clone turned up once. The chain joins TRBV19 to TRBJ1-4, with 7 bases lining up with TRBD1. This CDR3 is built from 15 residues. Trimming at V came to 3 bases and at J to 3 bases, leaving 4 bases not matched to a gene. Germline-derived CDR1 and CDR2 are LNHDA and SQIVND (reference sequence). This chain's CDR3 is CASSIPGQSNEKLFF. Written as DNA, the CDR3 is TGTGCCAGTAGTATTCCGGGACAGTCTAATGAAAAACTGTTTTTT.

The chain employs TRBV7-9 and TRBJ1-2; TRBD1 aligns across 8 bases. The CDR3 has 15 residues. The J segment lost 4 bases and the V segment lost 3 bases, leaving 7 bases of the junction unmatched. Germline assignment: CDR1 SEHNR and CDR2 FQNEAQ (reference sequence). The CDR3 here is CASSLAGTGRYGYTF. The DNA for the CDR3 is TGTGCCAGCAGCTTGGCCGGGACAGGCCGCTATGGCTACACCTTC.

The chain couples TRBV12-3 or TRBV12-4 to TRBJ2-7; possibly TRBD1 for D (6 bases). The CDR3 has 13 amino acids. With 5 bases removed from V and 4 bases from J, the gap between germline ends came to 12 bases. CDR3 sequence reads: CASSLPTGYEQYF. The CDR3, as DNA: TGTGCCAGCAGTCTCCCGACAGGTTACGAGCAGTACTTC.

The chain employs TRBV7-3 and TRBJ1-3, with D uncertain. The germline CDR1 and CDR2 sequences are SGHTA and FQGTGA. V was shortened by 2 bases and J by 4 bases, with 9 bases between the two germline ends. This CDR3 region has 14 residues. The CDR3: CASSLGYSGNTIYF. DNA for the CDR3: TGTGCCAGCAGCTTAGGGTACTCCGGAAACACCATATATTTT.